This passage covers 23 T cell receptor beta chains from one sample sequenced in a study (dated by TCRdb to between 2014 and 2016). Libraries were constructed by 5' RACE. The instrument was an Illumina MiSeq. TCRdb applied fastp at Q25 and MiXCR to the public reads, then kept only in-frame beta chains. Each entry is one CDR3 protein sequence, shown with its most common DNA and genes. This sample comprises approximately 5,700 distinct CDR3 sequences, 34% of them detected only once. Around 5% of the sample belongs to the ten largest clones. The sequencing sample was made of naive CD4+ T cells sorted from a lymph node. The sample's cell subset or site label, in plain terms: naive CD4+ T cells, CD4+CD45RA+CD25-. The receptors stem from a female donor with breast cancer.

CDR3 sequence (DNA): TGCAGTGCTAGAGTGGGCAGCGGCTTTACAGCAGATACGCAGTATTTT. Translating it yields CSARVGSGFTADTQYF. The chain carries TRBV20-1 and TRBJ2-3; TRBD2 might be the D (5 bases). Germline V CDR1 and CDR2: DFQATT, SNEGSKA (reference sequence). V was shortened by 1 base and J by 4 bases, with 18 bases between the two germline ends. The CDR3 is made up of 16 amino acids.

By sample fraction, this clonotype is medium-sized. The chain has TRBV6-1 and TRBJ1-5; possibly TRBD1 for D (5 bases). The germline V gene encodes CDR1 MNHNS and CDR2 SASEGT. This CDR3 has 13 amino acids. Trimming stripped 7 bases from V and 5 bases from J, with 12 bases between. This chain's CDR3 is CASKMSRDQPQHF. Written as DNA, the CDR3 is TGTGCCAGCAAAATGTCCAGGGATCAGCCCCAGCATTTT.

V and J are TRBV4-3 and TRBJ2-1, with D maybe TRBD1 (5 bases). Germline V CDR1 and CDR2: LGHNA, YSLEER. Trimming cost V 3 bases and J 0 bases, with 12 bases left between them. The CDR3 sequence is 16 residues long. The CDR3 bases are TGCGCCAGCAGCCAGGGGCCGGTTGGCTCCTACAATGAGCAGTTCTTC. Amino acid sequence: CASSQGPVGSYNEQFF.

In this sample, this clonotype is medium-sized (0.01 to 0.1%). The chain joins TRBV28 to TRBJ1-6, with 7 bases aligning to TRBD1. The CDR3 has 14 amino acids. The V gene end was trimmed by 6 bases and the J gene end by 7 bases; junction bases not matched to a gene: 6. CDR1 MDHEN and CDR2 SYDVKM come from the germline V gene. The CDR3, as DNA: TGTGCCAGCAGGACAGGGTGGACCAATTCACCCCTCCACTTT. Protein product: CASRTGWTNSPLHF. The whole variable domain, remainder taken from reference TRBV28 and TRBJ1-6, is DVKVTQSSRYLVKRTGEKVFLECVQDMDHENMFWYRQDPGLGLRLIYFSYDVKMKEKGDIPEGYSVSREKKERFSLILESASTNQTSMYLCASRTGWTNSPLHFGNGTRLTVT.

This clonotype is medium-sized in the sample. J is TRBJ1-4 and V is TRBV6-2 or TRBV6-3; D ambiguous. Trimming stripped 5 bases from V and 5 bases from J, with 3 bases between. This CDR3 region has 11 residues. The germline V gene encodes CDR1 MNHEY and CDR2 SVGEGT. CDR3 nucleotides: TGTGCCAGCAGTCTGAATGAAAAACTGTTTTTT. Translation gives CASSLNEKLFF.

This clonotype appeared a few times. The chain carries TRBV18 and TRBJ2-3, with TRBD2 matching 9 bases. The CDR3 extends over 17 amino acids. V was pared by 3 bases and J by 0 bases, with 7 bases of the junction left unmatched. Germline CDR1 is KGHSH and CDR2 is LQKENI. The CDR3 coding sequence is TGTGCCAGCTCACCTTTGGCTAGCGGGATTAGCACAGATACGCAGTATTTT. Translation: CASSPLASGISTDTQYF. Drawing the rest from reference TRBV18 and TRBJ2-3, the complete variable domain is NAGVMQNPRHLVRRRGQEARLRCSPMKGHSHVYWYRQLPEEGLKFMVYLQKENIIDESGMPKERFSAEFPKEGPSILRIQQVVRGDSAAYFCASSPLASGISTDTQYFGPGTRLTVL.

CDR3 amino acids: CSARDTAGDIGELFF. CDR3 coding DNA: TGCAGTGCTAGAGATACAGCAGGGGACATCGGGGAGCTGTTTTTT. The J gene is TRBJ2-2, the V gene TRBV20-1, with D maybe TRBD1 (6 bases). Germline values: CDR1 DFQATT, CDR2 SNEGSKA (reference sequence). This CDR3 has 15 residues. Trimming stripped 0 bases from V and 7 bases from J, with 15 bases between.

By sample share, this clonotype is large (0.1 to 1%). The CDR3 DNA reads TGTGCCAGCAGCTCGGGGAGTGAGCAGTTCTTC. Translated, it gives CASSSGSEQFF. V and J are TRBV7-3 and TRBJ2-1; TRBD2 might be the D (5 bases). Trimming left V 4 bases short and J 9 bases short, with 7 bases between. CDR1 is SGHTA and CDR2 is FQGTGA in the germline V gene. The CDR3 spans 11 residues.

Within the sample, this clonotype is medium-sized. The chain combines TRBV28 with TRBJ2-1, with unresolved D. The CDR3 has 15 amino acids. V dropped 4 bases and J dropped 0 bases, with 10 bases sitting between them. Germline values: CDR1 MDHEN, CDR2 SYDVKM. The CDR3 here is CASSYLKGSYNEQFF. The CDR3 nucleotides are TGTGCCAGCAGTTATTTAAAGGGCTCCTACAATGAGCAGTTCTTC. The full variable domain, with the rest looked up from reference TRBV28 and TRBJ2-1, is DVKVTQSSRYLVKRTGEKVFLECVQDMDHENMFWYRQDPGLGLRLIYFSYDVKMKEKGDIPEGYSVSREKKERFSLILESASTNQTSMYLCASSYLKGSYNEQFFGPGTRLTVL.

This clonotype is classed as medium-sized. CDR3 nucleotides: TGCAGTGCTAGGGGCGGGAGGTTGGACAATGAGCAGTTCTTC. Protein: CSARGGRLDNEQFF. The rearrangement uses TRBV20-1 and TRBJ2-1; 8 nucleotides align to TRBD2. Trimming at V came to 3 bases and at J to 5 bases, leaving 6 bases not matched to a gene. CDR3 length: 14 amino acids. CDR1 is DFQATT, CDR2 SNEGSKA, per germline (reference sequence).

This clonotype has a handful of counts. The chain uses TRBV20-1 and TRBJ2-5, with 10 nucleotides matching TRBD1. The CDR3 spans 14 residues. V lost 6 bases and J lost 7; bases outside the gene matches: 11. Per germline, CDR1 DFQATT and CDR2 SNEGSKA (reference sequence). The CDR3: CSAGGDRGQGTQYF. In DNA form, the CDR3 reads TGCAGTGCCGGAGGAGACAGGGGGCAGGGGACCCAGTACTTC.

The V gene is TRBV11-3, the J gene TRBJ2-2, with D possibly called TRBD1 or TRBD2 (6 bases each). This CDR3 has 16 amino acids. Between the trimmed V and J ends, which lost 2 bases and 7 bases, there was a span of 17 bases. The germline gives CDR1 SGHNT, CDR2 YENEEA. This CDR3 is CASSLSGRQGIGELFF. The CDR3 bases are TGTGCCAGCAGCTTAAGCGGGCGGCAGGGGATCGGGGAGCTGTTTTTT.

This clonotype was recorded a few times. A read error may explain this, as a much larger clone is one base away. V usage is TRBV20-1 and J usage is TRBJ2-1; no clear D gene. Trimming pared 2 bases from V and 4 bases from J, leaving 6 bases between. In germline, CDR1 is DFQATT, CDR2 SNEGSKA (reference sequence). The length of the CDR3 is 12 residues. DNA for the CDR3: TGCAGTGCTAGATACGGTTACAATGAGCAGTTCTTC. This encodes CSARYGYNEQFF.

The chain carries TRBV30 and TRBJ1-6; D may be TRBD1 (5 bases). The CDR3 spans 15 residues. V lost 5 bases and J 4 bases, leaving 15 bases between the germline ends. Germline-derived CDR1 and CDR2 are GTSNPN and SVGIG (reference sequence). The CDR3, as DNA: TGTGCCTGGGGGCCAGGGAGAGGATATAATTCACCCCTCCACTTT. Translated: CAWGPGRGYNSPLHF.

This clonotype is medium-sized (0.01 to 0.1%) in the sample. The rearrangement links TRBV6-2 or TRBV6-3 to TRBJ2-5; D possibly corresponds to TRBD1 (6 bases). The CDR3 sequence is 13 residues long. The V and J ends lost 11 bases and 0 bases respectively, with 13 bases between them. Per the germline V gene, CDR1 is MNHEY and CDR2 is SVGEGT. The CDR3 region is CAGSRTDQETQYF. As DNA, the CDR3 is TGTGCCGGATCTCGGACAGACCAAGAGACCCAGTACTTC.

Note on this clonotype: Just one base apart from a much larger clone, this may be a read error. This chain uses TRBV20-1 with TRBJ2-5; tentatively, D is TRBD2 (6 bases). Trimming pared 6 bases from V and 9 bases from J, leaving 20 bases between. This CDR3 contains 13 residues. The germline V gene encodes CDR1 DFQATT and CDR2 SNEGSKA (reference sequence). The CDR3 protein is CSASGSLGDSQYF. The CDR3 region has the DNA TGCAGTGCGTCCGGGTCCTTGGGGGACTCCCAGTACTTC.

This chain connects TRBV20-1 to TRBJ1-1; no clear D gene. CDR3 size: 14 residues. Germline V gives CDR1 DFQATT, CDR2 SNEGSKA (reference sequence). The V and J ends lost 6 bases and 7 bases respectively, with 21 bases between them. This chain's CDR3 is CSATPGGRMFEAFF. The CDR3, as DNA: TGCAGTGCCACCCCCGGAGGGCGGATGTTTGAAGCTTTCTTT.

This chain links TRBV18 with TRBJ2-1; 9 bases map to TRBD2. Germline-derived CDR1 and CDR2 are KGHSH and LQKENI. V dropped 4 bases and J dropped 7; count of bases not matched to a gene: 17. The CDR3 runs 18 residues. The chain's CDR3 is CASSRVSTSGSQRNEQFF. CDR3 DNA: TGTGCCAGCTCACGAGTTAGTACTAGCGGGTCACAGAGGAATGAGCAGTTCTTC.

The rearrangement links TRBV6-2 or TRBV6-3 to TRBJ2-1; either TRBD1 or TRBD2 may fit D (5 bases each). Germline lookup yields CDR1 MNHEY and CDR2 SVGEGT. V lost 2 bases, J lost 10 bases, and 9 bases lay in between. The CDR3 has 12 residues. The CDR3 bases are TGTGCCAGCAGTTACGGGGGAAGGGAGCAGTTCTTC. This gives the protein CASSYGGREQFF.

This clonotype is medium-sized by share. J is TRBJ1-1 and V is TRBV29-1; 8 nucleotides match TRBD1. Germline CDR1 reads SQVTM; CDR2 reads ANQGSEA. The junction had 7 bases not matched to a gene; V was cut back by 7 bases and J by 0 bases. This CDR3 has 14 amino acids. The CDR3 nucleotides read TGCAGCGCTGCACAGGGGGTCGTGAACACTGAAGCTTTCTTT. This gives the protein CSAAQGVVNTEAFF. The variable domain in full, completed from reference TRBV29-1 and TRBJ1-1, reads SAVISQKPSRDICQRGTSLTIQCQVDSQVTMMFWYRQQPGQSLTLIATANQGSEATYESGFVIDKFPISRPNLTFSTLTVSNMSPEDSSIYLCSAAQGVVNTEAFFGQGTRLTVV.

This clonotype qualifies as large (0.1 to 1%). The chain recombines TRBV20-1 with TRBJ1-1, with 11 bases identical to TRBD1. The germline gives CDR1 DFQATT, CDR2 SNEGSKA (reference sequence). This CDR3 spans 15 amino acids. The junction had 7 bases not matched to a gene; V was cut back by 4 bases and J by 3 bases. CDR3 nucleotides: TGCAGTGCTACCGGGACAGGGGGTGGGGACACTGAAGCTTTCTTT. This encodes CSATGTGGGDTEAFF.

This chain joins TRBV3-1 and TRBJ1-1; 7 bases are shared with TRBD1. The CDR3 totals 14 residues. With 5 bases clipped from V and 1 base from J, the junction kept 4 bases outside the gene matches. Germline V gene lookup returns CDR1 LGHDT and CDR2 YNNKEL (reference sequence). The CDR3 nucleotides read TGTGCCAGCAGCTCCCGGGACAGGAACACTGAAGCTTTCTTT. It translates to CASSSRDRNTEAFF.

On this clonotype: This may come from a read error, since a much larger clone is one base off. The rearrangement links TRBV20-1 to TRBJ1-1, with a weak D call TRBD1 (6 bases). From germline, CDR1 is DFQATT and CDR2 SNEGSKA (reference sequence). V shed 0 bases and J shed 2 bases, with 19 bases lying between them. The CDR3 is 17 residues long. The chain's CDR3 is CSARDPSGGATNTEAFF. As DNA, the CDR3 is TGCAGTGCTAGAGATCCAAGCGGGGGGGCGACTAACACTGAAGCTTTCTTT.